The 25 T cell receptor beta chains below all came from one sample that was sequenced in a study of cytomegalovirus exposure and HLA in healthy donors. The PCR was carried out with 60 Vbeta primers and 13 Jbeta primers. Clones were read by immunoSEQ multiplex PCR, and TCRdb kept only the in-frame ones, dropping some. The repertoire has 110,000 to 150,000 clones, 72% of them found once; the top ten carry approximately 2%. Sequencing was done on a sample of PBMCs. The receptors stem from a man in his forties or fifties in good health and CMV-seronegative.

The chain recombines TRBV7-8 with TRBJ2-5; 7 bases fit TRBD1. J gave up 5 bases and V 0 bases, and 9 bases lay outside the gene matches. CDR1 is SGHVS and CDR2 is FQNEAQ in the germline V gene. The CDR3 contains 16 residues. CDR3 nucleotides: TGTGCCAGCAGCTTAGCGCTGGCAGGGGGACGGGAGACCCAGTACTTC. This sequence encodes CASSLALAGGRETQYF.

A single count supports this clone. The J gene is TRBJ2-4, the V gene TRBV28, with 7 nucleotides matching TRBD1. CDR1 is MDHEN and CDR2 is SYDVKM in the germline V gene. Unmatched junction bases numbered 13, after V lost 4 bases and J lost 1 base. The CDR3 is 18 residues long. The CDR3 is CASSSPFRQGLAKNIQYF. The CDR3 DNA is TGTGCCAGCAGTTCTCCATTCCGACAGGGATTGGCCAAAAACATTCAGTACTTC.

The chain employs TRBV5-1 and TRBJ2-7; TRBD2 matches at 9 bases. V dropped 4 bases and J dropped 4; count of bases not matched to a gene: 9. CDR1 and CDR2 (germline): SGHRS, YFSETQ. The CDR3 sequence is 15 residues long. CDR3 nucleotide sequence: TGCGCCAGCAGCCCCGACACTAGCGGGTTGTACGAGCAGTACTTC. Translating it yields CASSPDTSGLYEQYF.

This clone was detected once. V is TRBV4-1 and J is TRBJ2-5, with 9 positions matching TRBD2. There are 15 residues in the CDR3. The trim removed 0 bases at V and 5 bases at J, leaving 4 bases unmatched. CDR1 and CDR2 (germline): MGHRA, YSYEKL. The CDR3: CASSQEGLADETQYF. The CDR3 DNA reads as TGCGCCAGCAGCCAAGAGGGACTAGCCGATGAGACCCAGTACTTC.

In DNA, the CDR3 is TGTGCCAGCAGTACACTAGGACAGGGCCCCTACGAGCAGTACTTC. Translated: CASSTLGQGPYEQYF. The chain carries TRBV6-1 and TRBJ2-5; 8 bases are shared with TRBD1. The tail of the sequence fits TRBJ2-7 better, so the J call may be wrong. The CDR3 spans 15 residues. CDR1 and CDR2 (germline): MNHNS, SASEGT.

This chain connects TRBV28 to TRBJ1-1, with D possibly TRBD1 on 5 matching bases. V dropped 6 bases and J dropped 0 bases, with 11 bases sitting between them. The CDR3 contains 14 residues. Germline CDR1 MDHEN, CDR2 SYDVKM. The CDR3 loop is CASRVQGMNTEAFF. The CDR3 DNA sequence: TGTGCCAGCAGGGTCCAGGGTATGAACACTGAAGCTTTCTTT.

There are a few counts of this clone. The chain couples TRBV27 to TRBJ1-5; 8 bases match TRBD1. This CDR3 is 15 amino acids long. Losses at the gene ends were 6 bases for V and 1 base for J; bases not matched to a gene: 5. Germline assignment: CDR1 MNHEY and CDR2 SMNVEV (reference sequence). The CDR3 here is CASRKQGVSNQPQHF. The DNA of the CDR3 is TGTGCCAGCAGAAAACAGGGGGTGAGCAATCAGCCCCAGCATTTT.

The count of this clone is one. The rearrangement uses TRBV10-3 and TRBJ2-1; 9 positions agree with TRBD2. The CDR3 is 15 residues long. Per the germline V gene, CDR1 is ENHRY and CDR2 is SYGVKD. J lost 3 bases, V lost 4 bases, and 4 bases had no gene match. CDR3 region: CAISGLAENYNEQFF. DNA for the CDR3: TGTGCCATCAGTGGACTAGCGGAGAACTACAATGAGCAGTTCTTC.

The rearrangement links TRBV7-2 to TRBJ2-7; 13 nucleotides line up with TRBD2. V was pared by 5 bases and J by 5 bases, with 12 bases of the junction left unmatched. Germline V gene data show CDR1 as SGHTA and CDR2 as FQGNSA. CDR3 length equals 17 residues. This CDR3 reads CASSRRTSGSLVDEQYF. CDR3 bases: TGTGCCAGCAGCCGTAGGACTAGCGGGAGTTTGGTAGACGAGCAGTACTTC.

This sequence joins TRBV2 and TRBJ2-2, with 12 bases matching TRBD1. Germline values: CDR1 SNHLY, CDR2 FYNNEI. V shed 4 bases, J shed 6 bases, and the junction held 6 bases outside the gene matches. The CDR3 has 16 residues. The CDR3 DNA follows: TGTGCCAGCAGTGTTATGGGACAGGGGGCATCCGGGGAGCTGTTTTTT. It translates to CASSVMGQGASGELFF.

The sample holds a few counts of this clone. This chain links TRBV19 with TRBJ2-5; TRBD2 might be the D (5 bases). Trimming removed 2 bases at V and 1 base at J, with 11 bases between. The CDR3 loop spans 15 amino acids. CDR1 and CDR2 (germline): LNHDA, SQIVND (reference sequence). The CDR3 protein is CASSIPGVGQETQYF. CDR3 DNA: TGTGCCAGTAGTATACCCGGGGTTGGCCAAGAGACCCAGTACTTC.

This chain's CDR3 is CASSSGTSGRTDTQYF. The CDR3 nucleotides read TGTGCCAGCAGCTCCGGGACTAGCGGGAGAACAGATACGCAGTATTTT. V and J are TRBV9 and TRBJ2-3, with 14 bases lining up with TRBD2. This CDR3 is built from 16 residues. V lost 4 bases to trimming and J lost 3 bases; unmatched junction nucleotides: 4. Per the germline V gene, CDR1 is SGDLS and CDR2 is YYNGEE.

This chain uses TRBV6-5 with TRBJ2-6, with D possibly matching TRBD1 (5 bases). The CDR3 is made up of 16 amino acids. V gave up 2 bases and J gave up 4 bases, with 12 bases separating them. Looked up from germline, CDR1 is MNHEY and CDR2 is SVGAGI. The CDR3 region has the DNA TGTGCCAGCAGTTACATCAGGGCCGGCGGGGCCAACGTCCTGACTTTC. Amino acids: CASSYIRAGGANVLTF.

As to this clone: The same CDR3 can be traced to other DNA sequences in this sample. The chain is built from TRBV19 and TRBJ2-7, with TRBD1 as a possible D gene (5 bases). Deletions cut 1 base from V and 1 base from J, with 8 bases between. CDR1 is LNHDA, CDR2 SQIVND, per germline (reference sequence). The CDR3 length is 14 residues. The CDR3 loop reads CASSIGGSSYEQYF. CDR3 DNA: TGTGCCAGTAGTATAGGGGGCAGTTCCTACGAGCAGTACTTC.

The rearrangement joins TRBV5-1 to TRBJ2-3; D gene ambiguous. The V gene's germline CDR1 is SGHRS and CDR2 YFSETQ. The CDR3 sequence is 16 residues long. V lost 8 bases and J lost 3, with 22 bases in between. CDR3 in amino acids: CASKVWAALGTDTQYF. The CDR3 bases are TGCGCCAGTAAGGTGTGGGCCGCTCTTGGGACAGATACGCAGTATTTT.

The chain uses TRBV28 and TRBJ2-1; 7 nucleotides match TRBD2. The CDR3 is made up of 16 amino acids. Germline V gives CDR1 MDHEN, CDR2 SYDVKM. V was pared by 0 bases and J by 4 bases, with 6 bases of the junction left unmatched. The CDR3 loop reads CASSLWSTSVYNEQFF. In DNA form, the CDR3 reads TGTGCCAGCAGTTTATGGAGTACTAGCGTATACAATGAGCAGTTCTTC.

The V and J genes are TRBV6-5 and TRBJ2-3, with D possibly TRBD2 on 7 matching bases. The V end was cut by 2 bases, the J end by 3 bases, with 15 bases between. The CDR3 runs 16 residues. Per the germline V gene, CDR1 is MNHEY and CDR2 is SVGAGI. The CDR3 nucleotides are TGTGCCAGCAGTTACCTTCGGGGGGCCGGGACAGATACGCAGTATTTT. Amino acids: CASSYLRGAGTDTQYF.

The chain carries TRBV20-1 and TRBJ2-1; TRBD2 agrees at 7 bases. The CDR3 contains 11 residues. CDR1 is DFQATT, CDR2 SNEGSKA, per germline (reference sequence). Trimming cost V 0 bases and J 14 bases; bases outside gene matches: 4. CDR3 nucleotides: TGCAGTGCTAGAGATCGGCGGGGGAAGTTCTTC. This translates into CSARDRRGKFF.

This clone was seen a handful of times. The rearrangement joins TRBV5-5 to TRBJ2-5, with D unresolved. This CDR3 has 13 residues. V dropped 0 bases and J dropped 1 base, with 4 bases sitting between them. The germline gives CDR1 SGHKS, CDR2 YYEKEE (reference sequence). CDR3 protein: CASSLVSQETQYF. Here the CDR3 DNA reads TGTGCCAGCAGCTTGGTCAGCCAAGAGACCCAGTACTTC. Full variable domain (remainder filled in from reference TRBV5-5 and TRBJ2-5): DAGVTQSPTHLIKTRGQQVTLRCSPISGHKSVSWYQQVLGQGPQFIFQYYEKEERGRGNFPDRFSARQFPNYSSELNVNALLLGDSALYLCASSLVSQETQYFGPGTRLLVL.

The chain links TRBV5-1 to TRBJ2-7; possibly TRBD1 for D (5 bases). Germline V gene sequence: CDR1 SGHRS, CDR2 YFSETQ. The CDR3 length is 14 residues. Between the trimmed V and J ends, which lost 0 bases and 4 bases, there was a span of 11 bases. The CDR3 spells CASSLGGSGYEQYF. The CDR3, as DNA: TGCGCCAGCAGCTTGGGTGGTTCAGGGTACGAGCAGTACTTC.

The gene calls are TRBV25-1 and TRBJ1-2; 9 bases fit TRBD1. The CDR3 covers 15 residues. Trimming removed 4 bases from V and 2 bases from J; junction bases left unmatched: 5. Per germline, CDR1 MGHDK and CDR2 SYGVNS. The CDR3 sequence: CASSGQGQGNYGYTF. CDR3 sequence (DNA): TGTGCCAGCAGTGGGCAGGGACAGGGAAACTATGGCTACACCTTC.

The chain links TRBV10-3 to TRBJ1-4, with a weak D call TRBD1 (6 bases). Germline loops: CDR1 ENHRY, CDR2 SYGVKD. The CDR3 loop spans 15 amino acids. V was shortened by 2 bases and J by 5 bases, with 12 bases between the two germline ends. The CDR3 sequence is CAISERGRGNEKLFF. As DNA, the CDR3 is TGTGCCATCAGTGAGAGGGGCAGGGGAAATGAAAAACTGTTTTTT.

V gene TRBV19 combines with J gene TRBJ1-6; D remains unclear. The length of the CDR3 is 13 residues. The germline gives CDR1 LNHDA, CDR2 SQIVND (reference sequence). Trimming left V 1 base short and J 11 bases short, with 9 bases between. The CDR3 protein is CASSIGQTTPLHF. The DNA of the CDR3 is TGTGCCAGTAGTATAGGCCAGACTACACCCCTCCACTTT.

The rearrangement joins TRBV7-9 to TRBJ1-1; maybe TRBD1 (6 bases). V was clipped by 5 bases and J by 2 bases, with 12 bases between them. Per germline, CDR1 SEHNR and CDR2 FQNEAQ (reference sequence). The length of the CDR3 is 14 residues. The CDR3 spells CASSGGASNTEAFF. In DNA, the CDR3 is TGTGCCAGCAGCGGGGGCGCATCCAACACTGAAGCTTTCTTT.

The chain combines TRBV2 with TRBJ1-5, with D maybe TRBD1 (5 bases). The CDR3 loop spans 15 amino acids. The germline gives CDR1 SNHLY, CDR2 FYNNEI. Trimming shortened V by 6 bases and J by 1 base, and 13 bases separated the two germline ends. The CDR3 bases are TGTGCCAGCAGACCTGACAGTGGGAGCAATCAGCCCCAGCATTTT. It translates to CASRPDSGSNQPQHF.